The rows below give T cell receptor beta chains drawn from one sample of a study of tumor-infiltrating lymphocytes in localized non-small cell lung cancer. Using immunoSEQ multiplex PCR, the repertoire was profiled, and TCRdb retains in-frame clones only, with some absent. The sample consists of fewer than 8,000 clones, roughly 80% of them appearing once. The specimen was lung tumor tissue. These receptor sequences come from a human donor with non-small cell lung cancer. CDR3s include the opening cysteine and the closing phenylalanine or tryptophan. D genes are given only for firm matches. Size is omitted from some rows. Given values are once, few, many or a class for expanded clones.

cdr3_nt cdr3_aa clone_size j_call v_call d_call
TGCGCCAGCAGCTTGGGGCGGGACAATCAGCCCCAGCATTTT CASSLGRDNQPQHF - TRBJ1-5 TRBV5-1 -
TGCGCCAGCAGCTTGGTCCGGGCAGGGTCACTCACAGATACGCAGTATTTT CASSLVRAGSLTDTQYF - TRBJ2-3 TRBV5-1 -
TGTGCCACCAGCAGAGAGCGTCTAGCGGCAGACCTAGCGAACGAGCAGTACTTC CATSRERLAADLANEQYF - TRBJ2-7 TRBV15 TRBD2
TGCGCCAGCAGCTTGGGCGGGGGGACTGAAGCTTTCTTT CASSLGGGTEAFF - TRBJ1-1 TRBV5-1 -
TGTGCCAGCAGTCAAACAGGGAGCTATGGCTACACCTTC CASSQTGSYGYTF - TRBJ1-2 TRBV2 -
TGTGCCAGTAGCGGGAGGAAAAATGAAGCTTTCTTT CASSGRKNEAFF - TRBJ1-1 TRBV5-4 -
TGTGCCAGCACGGGACAGATGAACACTGAAGCTTTCTTT CASTGQMNTEAFF - TRBJ1-1 TRBV7-8 TRBD1
TGTGCCAGCAGTGGACAGGCAAACTCCTACGAGCAGTACTTC CASSGQANSYEQYF - TRBJ2-7 TRBV2 -
TGTGCCAGTAGTATAAGAGGGCCGGGGACCGGGGAGCTGTTTTTT CASSIRGPGTGELFF - TRBJ2-2 TRBV19 -
TGCGCCAGCAGCTTAGGTGACTCTGGGGCCAACGTCCTGACTTTC CASSLGDSGANVLTF - TRBJ2-6 TRBV5-1 -
TGTGCCAGCAGCCTACCGGACACCAACGAAGCTTTCTTT CASSLPDTNEAFF - TRBJ1-1 TRBV7-9 -
TGCGCCAGCAGCTGGGGTGTCGCCTACGAGCAGTACTTC CASSWGVAYEQYF - TRBJ2-7 TRBV5-1 -
TGTGCCAGCAGCTTAGAAGGGCCGCCAGCAGGTGAAAAACTGTTTTTT CASSLEGPPAGEKLFF few TRBJ1-4 TRBV7-6 -
TGTGCCTGGAACGGCTGGGGGGGAGACACAGATACGCAGTATTTT CAWNGWGGDTDTQYF once TRBJ2-3 TRBV30 TRBD2
TGTGCCAGCAGCGGTGCAGGGTTCCACGAGCAGTACTTC CASSGAGFHEQYF - TRBJ2-7 TRBV9 -
TGTGCCTGGAGTCCTAGAGGGCGGCAAGAGACCCAGTACTTC CAWSPRGRQETQYF - TRBJ2-5 TRBV30 -
TGTGCCAGCAGTGAAGCCCTGACGGAGACCTTC CASSEALTETF few TRBJ2-7 TRBV2 -
TGTGCCAGTGGGAGGGGCTCCGCTGGGGGCACTGAAGCTTTCTTT CASGRGSAGGTEAFF - TRBJ1-1 TRBV5-4 -
TGTGCCAGCAACGACCTAGCGGGGATCTCCTACGAGCAGTACTTC CASNDLAGISYEQYF few TRBJ2-7 TRBV6-1 TRBD2
TGCAGCGTTTACGGGACAATCGGGGAGCTGTTTTTT CSVYGTIGELFF - TRBJ2-2 TRBV29-1 -
TGTGCCAGCAGCGTATGGAGCAGTAACACAGATACGCAGTATTTT CASSVWSSNTDTQYF - TRBJ2-3 TRBV9 -
TGCGCCAGCACCTTTGACCGAGCGGGAAGCCCCCTCGATGAGCAGTTCTTC CASTFDRAGSPLDEQFF - TRBJ2-1 TRBV5-1 TRBD2
TGTGCCAGCAGTGATCCGGGACTGTACAATGAGCAGTTCTTC CASSDPGLYNEQFF - TRBJ2-1 TRBV25-1 -
TGTGCCAGCAGCTCCTCCTCCTACAATGAGCAGTTCTTC CASSSSSYNEQFF - TRBJ2-1 TRBV11-2 -
TGTGCCATCAGTGAGTCGACTAGCGGGAGCGGGGATGAGCAGTTCTTC CAISESTSGSGDEQFF - TRBJ2-1 TRBV10-3 TRBD2
TGTGCCAGCAGCCCCGCGGGCGGCAGGGCCTACAATGAGCAGTTCTTC CASSPAGGRAYNEQFF - TRBJ2-1 TRBV7-9 -
TGTGCTAGTGGTTTGTCTGGGGCCAACGTCCTGACTTTC CASGLSGANVLTF - TRBJ2-6 TRBV12-5 -
TGTGCCAGCAGCTTGTACAGGGCTGAAGAGACCCAGTACTTC CASSLYRAEETQYF - TRBJ2-5 TRBV7-9 -
TGTGCCAGCAGCTTCCAGGACGCCACCCGCGGGGACGAGCAGTACTTC CASSFQDATRGDEQYF - TRBJ2-7 TRBV5-8 -
TGCAGTGCTAATAATCAGCCCCAGCATTTT CSANNQPQHF - TRBJ1-5 TRBV20-1 -
TGTGCCAGCAGTTTAGGCAGGGAGAATTCACCCCTCCACTTT CASSLGRENSPLHF - TRBJ1-6 TRBV28 -
TGTGCCAGCAGCATGCGACTAGCGGGGCTTTCCTACGAGCAGTACTTC CASSMRLAGLSYEQYF few TRBJ2-7 TRBV11-2 TRBD2
TGCGCCAGCAGTGCGAGCAAGGGGCCAAACTACGAGCAGTACTTC CASSASKGPNYEQYF - TRBJ2-7 TRBV10-1 -
TGTGCCAGCAGTTTAGGTGGGCGGAACAATGAGCAGTTCTTC CASSLGGRNNEQFF once TRBJ2-1 TRBV27 -
TGTGCCAGCTCCCCGGGACAAAACTCCTACGAGCAGTACTTC CASSPGQNSYEQYF few TRBJ2-7 TRBV2 -
TGTGCCAGCACGGGACAGGGCTATGGCTACACCTTC CASTGQGYGYTF - TRBJ1-2 TRBV6-1 TRBD1
TGCGCCAGCGCGAAGACTAGTGCGCAGTATTTT CASAKTSAQYF - TRBJ2-3 TRBV5-1 -
TGTGCCAGCTCACCACCGGCAGCGGGAGAAGGAGAGCAGTACTTC CASSPPAAGEGEQYF - TRBJ2-7 TRBV18 TRBD2
TGTGCCAGCAGTTCCAGACAGGGTATGAGTCAGCCCCAGCATTTT CASSSRQGMSQPQHF - TRBJ1-5 TRBV6-6 TRBD1
TGCGCCAGCAGCTTGTCTCCCAAGAACTCTGGAAACACCATATATTTT CASSLSPKNSGNTIYF - TRBJ1-3 TRBV5-1 -
TGTGCCAGCAGCTTAGCACAGGGTAGTGCTTTCTTT CASSLAQGSAFF - TRBJ1-1 TRBV11-2 -
TGTGCCAGCTCACTCTCGGGCAATGAGCAGTTCTTC CASSLSGNEQFF - TRBJ2-1 TRBV18 -
TGTGCCAGCTCACCACCAGGCCGGGACAGGGGGACAGGGCAGTACTTC CASSPPGRDRGTGQYF - TRBJ2-7 TRBV18 TRBD1
TGTGCCAGCAGTCCTGGGACAGGGGGCAATCAGCCCCAGCATTTT CASSPGTGGNQPQHF - TRBJ1-5 TRBV27 TRBD1
TGTGCCAGCAGTGTTAACAGGGGGGGTCTCTACGAGCAGTACTTC CASSVNRGGLYEQYF few TRBJ2-7 TRBV28 -
TGCGCCAACAGCCAAGTCCGGGGGATCAGCTACAATGAGCAGTTCTTC CANSQVRGISYNEQFF - TRBJ2-1 TRBV4-1 -